Listed below are T cell receptor beta chains from one sample, sequenced in a study of human CD4 T cells and Enterobacteriaceae. Produced via immunoSEQ multiplex PCR; TCRdb's table is partial and in-frame only. This table holds tens of thousands of clones, roughly 80% found once. Sequencing was done on a sample of memory CD4+ T cells from blood. These receptors originate from a human donor in good health. Each CDR3 is given with its conserved first and last residue. Fields, in order: CDR3 length, D gene, clone size, J gene, V gene, CDR3 protein, CDR3 DNA. A D gene is named only where the DNA matches it firmly. The size of a clone is reported for some rows only, either as once, few or many, or as a class for expanded clones.

>15|TRBD1|NA|TRBJ1-6|TRBV5-6
CASSSRQGIGSPLHF
TGTGCCAGCAGCTCTCGACAGGGGATCGGTTCACCCCTCCACTTT
>13|TRBD1|NA|TRBJ1-1|TRBV6-5
CASSRGANTEAFF
TGTGCCAGCAGCAGGGGGGCGAACACTGAAGCTTTCTTT
>13|TRBD1|NA|TRBJ2-7|TRBV7-7
CASSPGQGGEQYF
TGTGCCAGCAGCCCGGGACAGGGGGGCGAGCAGTACTTC
>14|NA|NA|TRBJ1-1|TRBV6-6
CASSLEWGRTEAFF
TGTGCCAGCAGCCTCGAATGGGGTAGGACTGAAGCTTTCTTT
>11|NA|NA|TRBJ2-1|TRBV5-8
CASSLFNEQFF
TGTGCCAGCAGCTTGTTCAATGAGCAGTTCTTC
>14|NA|NA|TRBJ2-7|TRBV6-1
CASSETGGAYEQYF
TGTGCCAGCAGTGAAACAGGCGGAGCCTACGAGCAGTACTTC
>15|NA|NA|TRBJ1-5|TRBV7-8
CASSLAMGSNQPQHF
TGTGCCAGCAGCCTGGCGATGGGGAGCAATCAGCCCCAGCATTTT
>15|NA|few|TRBJ2-2|TRBV6-1
CASSGGGTNTGELFF
TGTGCCAGCAGTGGAGGGGGTACGAACACCGGGGAGCTGTTTTTT
>16|TRBD1|NA|TRBJ1-3|TRBV19
CASSPLDRVSGNTIYF
TGTGCCAGTAGTCCCCTCGACAGGGTCTCTGGAAACACCATATATTTT
>13|TRBD1|NA|TRBJ1-2|TRBV7-9
CASSLGDRVGYTF
TGTGCCAGCAGCTTAGGGGACAGGGTCGGCTACACCTTC
>16|TRBD1|NA|TRBJ1-3|TRBV6-6
CASSQPGQASGNTIYF
TGTGCCAGCAGCCAGCCGGGACAGGCTTCTGGAAACACCATATATTTT
>16|NA|NA|TRBJ2-1|TRBV2
CASSPVTQRGYNEQFF
TGTGCCAGCAGTCCAGTCACACAAAGGGGTTACAATGAGCAGTTCTTC
>17|TRBD2|NA|TRBJ2-3|TRBV5-1
CASSSEPTGGAGDTQYF
TGCGCCAGCAGCTCTGAGCCTACCGGGGGGGCCGGAGATACGCAGTATTTT
>15|TRBD2|NA|TRBJ2-1|TRBV5-4
CASSLAQRGGNEQFF
TGTGCCAGCAGCTTGGCCCAGCGGGGGGGCAATGAGCAGTTCTTC
>15|NA|NA|TRBJ1-1|TRBV10-3
CAISESRVLNTEAFF
TGTGCCATCAGTGAGTCCAGGGTGTTGAACACTGAAGCTTTCTTT
>15|NA|NA|TRBJ1-4|TRBV25-1
CASSGQLSTNEKLFF
TGTGCCAGCAGCGGACAGTTGTCAACTAATGAAAAACTGTTTTTT
>11|NA|NA|TRBJ2-7|TRBV6-5
CASRREHEQYF
TGTGCCAGCCGCAGGGAACACGAGCAGTACTTC
>11|NA|NA|TRBJ2-7|TRBV7-6
CASSSMGEQYF
TGTGCCAGCAGCTCAATGGGCGAGCAGTACTTC
>16|TRBD1|NA|TRBJ2-1|TRBV11-2
CASSRSMRQGANEQFF
TGTGCCAGCAGCCGCTCCATGAGACAGGGGGCGAATGAGCAGTTCTTC
>14|TRBD2|NA|TRBJ2-3|TRBV14
CASSPGTNTDTQYF
TGTGCCAGCAGCCCCGGGACTAACACAGATACGCAGTATTTT
>11|TRBD1|NA|TRBJ2-7|TRBV5-1
CARGQGKEQYF
TGCGCCAGAGGACAGGGGAAGGAGCAGTACTTC
>14|TRBD1|once|TRBJ1-1|TRBV2
CASSRQGLNTEAFF
TGTGCCAGCAGCCGACAGGGGCTGAACACTGAAGCTTTCTTT
>13|NA|NA|TRBJ1-4|TRBV30
CAWRSGTAEKLFF
TGTGCCTGGAGGTCCGGGACCGCTGAAAAACTGTTTTTT
>15|NA|NA|TRBJ1-3|TRBV5-5
CASSPRHVSGNTIYF
TGTGCCAGCAGCCCCCGCCACGTCTCTGGAAACACCATATATTTT
>15|TRBD1|NA|TRBJ2-7|TRBV4-1
CASSQEDRGSSEQYF
TGCGCCAGCAGCCAAGAAGACAGGGGGTCGTCCGAGCAGTACTTC
>14|NA|NA|TRBJ1-1|TRBV5-1
CASSLGSMNTEAFF
TGCGCCAGCAGCTTGGGCAGCATGAACACTGAAGCTTTCTTT
>14|TRBD2|NA|TRBJ2-3|TRBV7-2
CASSRGGSTDTQYF
TGTGCCAGCAGCCGGGGGGGGAGCACAGATACGCAGTATTTT
>13|TRBD1|NA|TRBJ2-2|TRBV29-1
CSVGTGNTGELFF
TGCAGCGTTGGGACAGGGAACACCGGGGAGCTGTTTTTT
>16|TRBD2|once|TRBJ2-1|TRBV7-9
CASSLSGGDARNEQFF
TGTGCCAGCAGCTTAAGCGGGGGGGATGCTAGGAATGAGCAGTTCTTC
>14|NA|few|TRBJ2-1|TRBV10-1
CASSVRAVYNEQFF
TGCGCCAGCAGTGTGCGGGCCGTCTACAATGAGCAGTTCTTC
>15|TRBD1|NA|TRBJ1-6|TRBV7-2
CASSTYRDRNSPLHF
TGTGCCAGCAGCACGTACCGGGACAGAAATTCACCCCTCCACTTT
>14|NA|NA|TRBJ1-5|TRBV6-1
CATTLQLSSQPQHF
TGTGCCACGACATTACAGCTTTCAAGCCAGCCCCAGCATTTT
>16|TRBD2|once|TRBJ2-1|TRBV6-6
CASSYSTSGRYNEQFF
TGTGCCAGCAGTTACTCGACTAGCGGGAGATACAATGAGCAGTTCTTC
>16|TRBD2|NA|TRBJ2-1|TRBV19
CASSGPLSGIYNEQFF
TGTGCCAGTAGTGGACCTTTAAGCGGGATTTACAATGAGCAGTTCTTC
>13|NA|once|TRBJ1-5|TRBV27
CASSLISNQPQHF
TGTGCCAGCAGTTTAATTAGCAATCAGCCCCAGCATTTT
>14|NA|NA|TRBJ2-1|TRBV6-1
CASNLIRGAGEQFF
TGTGCCAGCAACCTAATTCGGGGGGCAGGGGAGCAGTTCTTC
>15|NA|NA|TRBJ2-5|TRBV2
CASSEDRGLGGTQYF
TGTGCCAGCAGTGAAGATCGAGGGTTGGGGGGGACCCAGTACTTC